This TCR beta chain is from a study of control samples from healthy donors and cancer patients. This clone was observed a single time. Produced via immunoSEQ multiplex PCR; TCRdb's table is partial and in-frame only. Of tens of thousands of clones listed, roughly 92% are singletons. The V gene's germline CDR1 is MNHEY and CDR2 SMNVEV (reference sequence). The CDR3 contains 14 residues. V shed 7 bases, J shed 7 bases, and the junction held 7 bases outside the gene matches. The chain recombines TRBV27 with TRBJ2-1; 10 bases align to TRBD1. The TCR comes from a man in his thirties or forties in good health. The sample taken for sequencing was blood. The CDR3 region has the DNA TGTGCCAGCACATCCGGGACAGGGGTTAATGAGCAGTTCTTC. It is translated as CASTSGTGVNEQFF.